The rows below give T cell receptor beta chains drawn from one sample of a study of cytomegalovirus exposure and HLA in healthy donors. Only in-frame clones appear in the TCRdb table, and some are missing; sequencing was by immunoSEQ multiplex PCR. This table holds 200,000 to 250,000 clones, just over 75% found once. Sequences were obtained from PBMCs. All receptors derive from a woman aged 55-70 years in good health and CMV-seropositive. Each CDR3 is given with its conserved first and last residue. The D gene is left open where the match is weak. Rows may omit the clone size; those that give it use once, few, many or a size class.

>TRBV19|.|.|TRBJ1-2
TGTGCCAGTAGGGAAACCAGGGGCGACTATGGCTACACCTTC
CASRETRGDYGYTF
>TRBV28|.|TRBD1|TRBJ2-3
TGTGCCAGCAGTGAAACCCGGGACAGGGCAAATACGCAGTATTTT
CASSETRDRANTQYF
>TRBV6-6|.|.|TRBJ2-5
TGTGCCAGCAGTTACCTTACAGCCAGCGAGACCCAGTACTTC
CASSYLTASETQYF
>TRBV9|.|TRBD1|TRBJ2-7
TGTGCCAGCAGCGACCGGGACAGGGGTGCCGAGCAGTACTTC
CASSDRDRGAEQYF
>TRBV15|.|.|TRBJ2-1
TGTGCCACCGGGCGCAAGACCTCCTACAATGAGCAGTTCTTC
CATGRKTSYNEQFF
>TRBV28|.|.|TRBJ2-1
TGTGCCAGCAGTTTGGTGTACAGATCTAACAATGAGCAGTTCTTC
CASSLVYRSNNEQFF
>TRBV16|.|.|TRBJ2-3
TGTGCCAGCAGCCACACCAGGGGCGTCACAGATACGCAGTATTTT
CASSHTRGVTDTQYF
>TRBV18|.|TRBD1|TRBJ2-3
TGTGCCAGCTCACTGCCTGGACAGGGGGTAGCTAGCACAGATACGCAGTATTTT
CASSLPGQGVASTDTQYF
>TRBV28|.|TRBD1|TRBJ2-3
TGTGCCAGCAGTTTTGGGACAGGGGGCACAGATACGCAGTATTTT
CASSFGTGGTDTQYF
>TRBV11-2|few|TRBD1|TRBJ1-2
TGTGCCAGCAGCTTAGCGGACAGGGGGCGAGGCTACACCTTC
CASSLADRGRGYTF
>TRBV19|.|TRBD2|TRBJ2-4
TGTGCCAGTAGTATACGGCACAGCGGGGTAGCCAAAAACATTCAGTACTTC
CASSIRHSGVAKNIQYF
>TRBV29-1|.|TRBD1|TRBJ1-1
TGCAGCGTTGTTGAGGTACAGGGGGTGTACGACACTGAAGCTTTCTTT
CSVVEVQGVYDTEAFF
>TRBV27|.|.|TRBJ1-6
TGTGCCAGCAGTTTAAGGCAGGCATATAATTCACCCCTCCACTTT
CASSLRQAYNSPLHF
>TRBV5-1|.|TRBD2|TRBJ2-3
TGCGCCAGCAGCTTGGGGGCTAGCGGGGGGTCCACAGATACGCAGTATTTT
CASSLGASGGSTDTQYF
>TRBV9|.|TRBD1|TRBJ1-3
TGTGCCAGCAGCCCGGGACAGGGTGGAAACACCATATATTTT
CASSPGQGGNTIYF
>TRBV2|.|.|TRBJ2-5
TGTGCCAGCAGCCCACACCTACAGGGTACAGAGACCCAGTACTTC
CASSPHLQGTETQYF
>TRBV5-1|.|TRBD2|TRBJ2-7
TGCGCCAGCAGTGGGGAGGGCGAGCAGTACTTC
CASSGEGEQYF
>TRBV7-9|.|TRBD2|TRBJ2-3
TGTGCCGGCTCCTGGACTAGCGGAGGTTTCACAGATACGCAGTATTTT
CAGSWTSGGFTDTQYF
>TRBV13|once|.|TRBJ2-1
TGTGCCAGCAGTTCCGCTTATGGGGAAGGAGGGCAGTTCTTC
CASSSAYGEGGQFF
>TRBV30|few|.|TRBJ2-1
TGTGCCTGGAGTGTACGCGGGGTTTACAATGAGCAGTTCTTC
CAWSVRGVYNEQFF
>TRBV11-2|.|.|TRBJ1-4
TGTGCCAGCAGCGCAGGACAAAACCCTGAAAAACTGTTTTTT
CASSAGQNPEKLFF
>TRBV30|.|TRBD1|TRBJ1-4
TGTGCCTGGAGCATCGGACAGGTCGGGGAAAAACTGTTTTTT
CAWSIGQVGEKLFF
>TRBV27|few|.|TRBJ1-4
TGTGCCAGCAGTAGCCCCGGGACTCGGAGGGAAAAACTGTTTTTT
CASSSPGTRREKLFF
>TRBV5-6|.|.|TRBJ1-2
TGTGCCAGCAGCTCACTGGACATCTATGGCTACACCTTC
CASSSLDIYGYTF
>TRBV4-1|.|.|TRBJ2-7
TGCGCCAGCAGCCAAAGAGCCATGAACGATGTCTACGAGCAGTACTTC
CASSQRAMNDVYEQYF
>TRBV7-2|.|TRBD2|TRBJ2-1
TGTGCCAGCAGCCTCCTGTTTAGCGGGGGGGCCATAATTGAGCAGTTCTTC
CASSLLFSGGAIIEQFF